This T cell receptor (beta chain) was sequenced in a study of blood T cell repertoires in COVID-19. The wider study: From T cells, B-cell-depleted T cells, or PBMCs came the material, which was cDNA or gDNA.

V was pared by 2 bases and J by 5 bases, with 11 bases between. Germline CDR1 and CDR2: SGHRS and YFSETQ. This CDR3 has 14 residues. Authors' processing steps: Cell counts per sample came from amplifying reference gene primers. Produced via immunoSEQ multiplex PCR; TCRdb's table is partial and in-frame only. That table supplies the V and J calls and clone size; D and trimming were determined from the DNA. The data hold 200,000 to 250,000 clones, with around 85% observed a single time. The sequenced material came from PBMCs or T cells enriched from blood (not recorded which). The rearrangement links TRBV5-1 to TRBJ2-1, with no clear D. The TCR was taken from a woman aged 45 to 65 in a cohort exposed to, infected with or recovered from COVID-19 (not recorded which). The CDR3 DNA follows: TGCGCCAGCAGCTTCTCTGGGCAGGACAATGAGCAGTTCTTC. It is translated as CASSFSGQDNEQFF. Full variable domain (missing parts from reference TRBV5-1 and TRBJ2-1): KAGVTQTPRYLIKTRGQQVTLSCSPISGHRSVSWYQQTPGQGLQFLFEYFSETQRNKGNFPGRFSGRQFSNSRSEMNVSTLELGDSALYLCASSFSGQDNEQFFGPGTRLTVL.